The clone carrying this T cell receptor (beta chain) was observed many times. Its specificity is not known. A roughly 9.3 ml volume of fresh peripheral blood provided the PBMCs. This sample was taken from a study of T cells in Graves' hyperthyroidism and ophthalmopathy. About the research overall: Specimen type is peripheral blood, collected at initial diagnosis prior to any treatment. General study points: Ophthalmopathy and stable hyperthyroidism were told apart by a 13 V-J model. Blood also showed most of the thyroid clonotypes that were expanded above 0.001.

Amplification of TCR beta CDR3 regions was performed using RNA transcripts as template. In the first-round RT-PCR of the TCR CDR3, the HTBI primer set was used. One entry per CDR3 protein, called by TCRdb with MiXCR from the multiplex PCR reads. Seen here are around 300,000 distinct CDR3 sequences, roughly 13% observed once, and the top ten hold 34%. The CDR3 contains 15 residues. Trimming pared 2 bases from V and 4 bases from J, leaving 12 bases between. Per the germline V gene, CDR1 is SGHTA and CDR2 is FQGNSA. The chain combines TRBV7-2 with TRBJ1-5; D is undetermined. What was sequenced was blood. This receptor was obtained from a woman in her thirties or forties with Graves' ophthalmopathy. Here the CDR3 DNA reads TGTGCCAGCAGCTTATTTTCCGGCAGTAATCAGCCCCAGCATTTT. Its protein product is CASSLFSGSNQPQHF. Filled out from reference TRBV7-2 and TRBJ1-5, the complete variable domain reads GAGVSQSPSNKVTEKGKDVELRCDPISGHTALYWYRQSLGQGLEFLIYFQGNSAPDKSGLPSDRFSAERTGGSVSTLTIQRTQQEDSAVYLCASSLFSGSNQPQHFGDGTRLSIL.